This T cell receptor beta chain was identified in a study of blood T cell repertoires in COVID-19. Study information: Acute-phase and convalescent COVID-19 samples originated in the United States, Italy and Spain. PBMCs, B-cell-depleted T cells, or T cells provided the cDNA or gDNA that made up the material.

Measured with immunoSEQ multiplex PCR; TCRdb has only the in-frame clones, and not every one. Of 180,000 or so clones listed, approximately 86% are singletons. Germline trimming cut 5 bases from V and 4 bases from J; bases unmatched to any gene: 11. This CDR3 has 15 amino acids. Germline V CDR1 and CDR2: MNHEY, SVGAGI. This sequence joins TRBV6-5 and TRBJ2-7; TRBD2 matches at 7 bases. Sequencing used peripheral blood. The source is a man aged 60 to 69 with acute or convalescent COVID-19. The CDR3 region has the DNA TGTGCCAGCAGTACCCGGGGGGAAGGGGTTTACGAGCAGTACTTC. It yields the protein CASSTRGEGVYEQYF.